The 14 T cell receptor beta chains reported below all come from one sample, sequenced in a study of control samples from healthy donors and cancer patients. Method: immunoSEQ multiplex PCR; TCRdb's copy keeps in-frame clones and lacks some. The data hold about 34,000 clones, with 85% to 90% observed a single time. Sequencing was performed on PBMCs. Receptors were obtained from a middle-aged woman with lung cancer.

This clone appeared once. The chain uses TRBV5-1 and TRBJ1-2, with no clear D. Germline-derived CDR1 and CDR2 are SGHRS and YFSETQ. Deletions cut 0 bases from V and 4 bases from J, with 13 bases between. This CDR3 contains 15 residues. The CDR3 sequence is CASSLAGGEGYGYTF. The CDR3 coding sequence is TGCGCCAGCAGCTTGGCCGGAGGTGAGGGCTATGGCTACACCTTC.

V is TRBV6-4 and J is TRBJ2-1, with D perhaps TRBD1 (6 bases). The V end lost 3 bases, the J end lost 8 bases, and 11 bases lay between the germline ends. Germline values: CDR1 MRHNA, CDR2 SNTAGT. The CDR3 spans 13 residues. CDR3 amino acids: CASSENRVDEQFF. The CDR3, as DNA: TGTGCCAGCAGTGAAAACAGGGTTGATGAGCAGTTCTTC.

This chain links TRBV4-3 with TRBJ1-2; 7 bases map to TRBD1. There are 16 residues in the CDR3. CDR1 and CDR2 (germline): LGHNA, YSLEER. J gave up 3 bases and V 4 bases, and 11 bases lay outside the gene matches. CDR3 in DNA: TGCGCCAGCAGCCGAGAAACCGGACAGGTTCACTATGGCTACACCTTC. This gives the protein CASSRETGQVHYGYTF.

This chain uses TRBV20-1 with TRBJ2-7; 8 bases line up with TRBD1. V dropped 3 bases and J dropped 4; count of bases not matched to a gene: 11. CDR3 length equals 15 residues. The germline gives CDR1 DFQATT, CDR2 SNEGSKA (reference sequence). The CDR3 loop reads CSASDGTGSGYEQYF. CDR3 coding DNA: TGCAGTGCTAGTGACGGGACAGGCTCTGGGTACGAGCAGTACTTC.

V is TRBV11-3 and J is TRBJ2-1; D is unresolved. The germline CDR1 and CDR2 sequences are SGHNT and YENEEA. The V gene lost 6 bases and the J gene lost 10 bases, with 13 bases spanning the gap. The CDR3 loop spans 12 amino acids. CDR3 sequence reads: CASSSLRWEQFF. Here the CDR3 DNA reads TGTGCCAGCAGTTCACTGCGATGGGAGCAGTTCTTC.

In this sample, this clone turned up once. This chain joins TRBV19 and TRBJ1-2; 8 bases match TRBD1. The CDR3 has 12 amino acids. V shed 6 bases, J shed 7 bases, and the junction held 4 bases outside the gene matches. Germline assignment: CDR1 LNHDA and CDR2 SQIVND (reference sequence). DNA of the CDR3: TGTGCCAGTAGCCTACAGGGGGGTGGCTACACCTTC. It codes for CASSLQGGGYTF.

The chain recombines TRBV9 with TRBJ2-7, with D perhaps matching TRBD1 or TRBD2 (5 bases each). Germline CDR1 reads SGDLS; CDR2 reads YYNGEE. The CDR3 extends over 14 amino acids. The V and J ends lost 3 bases and 7 bases respectively, with 17 bases between them. This CDR3 is CASSAGTRLEEQYF. The CDR3 region has the DNA TGTGCCAGCAGCGCCGGGACCCGGCTAGAGGAGCAGTACTTC.

The rearrangement joins TRBV4-2 to TRBJ1-2, with D perhaps matching TRBD1 (6 bases). CDR1 and CDR2 from the germline V gene are LGHNA and YNFKEQ. The CDR3 covers 14 residues. V was shortened by 0 bases and J by 7 bases, with 12 bases between the two germline ends. CDR3 protein: CASSQDGGRSGYTF. As DNA, the CDR3 is TGTGCCAGCAGCCAAGACGGGGGGCGGAGTGGCTACACCTTC.

The V call is TRBV9, the J call TRBJ1-1, with D unresolved. Trimming cost V 4 bases and J 7 bases, with 17 bases left between them. Germline CDR1 is SGDLS and CDR2 is YYNGEE. CDR3 length: 14 residues. CDR3 DNA sequence: TGTGCCAGCAGCCCCCGGGCGGCCATGATTGAAGCTTTCTTT. Its translation: CASSPRAAMIEAFF. Drawing the rest from reference TRBV9 and TRBJ1-1, the complete variable domain is DSGVTQTPKHLITATGQRVTLRCSPRSGDLSVYWYQQSLDQGLQFLIQYYNGEERAKGNILERFSAQQFPDLHSELNLSSLELGDSALYFCASSPRAAMIEAFFGQGTRLTVV.

This chain links TRBV10-3 with TRBJ2-1; 13 bases agree with TRBD2. The CDR3 contains 15 residues. Per germline, CDR1 ENHRY and CDR2 SYGVKD. Trimming cost V 6 bases and J 4 bases; bases outside gene matches: 3. The DNA of the CDR3 is TGTGCCATCAGACAGGGACTAGCGGGGTACAATGAGCAGTTCTTC. Translating it yields CAIRQGLAGYNEQFF.

This clone was recorded only once. The J gene is TRBJ2-1, the V gene TRBV11-2; possibly TRBD1 or TRBD2 for D (6 bases each). Germline V gives CDR1 SGHAT, CDR2 FQNNGV. V lost 1 base and J lost 6, with 13 bases in between. This CDR3 contains 15 residues. CDR3 region: CASSLGGGRSNEQFF. As DNA, the CDR3 is TGTGCCAGCAGCTTAGGTGGGGGGCGGTCCAATGAGCAGTTCTTC. The complete variable domain, with remaining parts taken from reference TRBV11-2 and TRBJ2-1, reads EAGVAQSPRYKIIEKRQSVAFWCNPISGHATLYWYQQILGQGPKLLIQFQNNGVVDDSQLPKDRFSAERLKGVDSTLKIQPAKLEDSAVYLCASSLGGGRSNEQFFGPGTRLTVL.

The genes are TRBV12-5 and TRBJ2-3; 9 nucleotides line up with TRBD2. The germline gives CDR1 LGHNT, CDR2 FRNRAP. V shed 6 bases, J shed 2 bases, and the junction held 9 bases outside the gene matches. CDR3 length: 16 amino acids. The CDR3 coding sequence is TGTGCTAGTGGGGACCCTAGCGGGGAGGACACAGATACGCAGTATTTT. Translated: CASGDPSGEDTDTQYF.

This chain joins TRBV4-2 and TRBJ1-2; the D gene is possibly TRBD1 (6 bases). Deletions cut 3 bases from V and 5 bases from J, with 13 bases between. The CDR3 sequence is 14 residues long. In germline, CDR1 is LGHNA, CDR2 YNFKEQ. Here the CDR3 DNA reads TGTGCCAGCAGCCACCCGGACAGAACTTATGGCTACACCTTC. Residues: CASSHPDRTYGYTF.

The chain carries TRBV9 and TRBJ2-1; 8 nucleotides match TRBD2. Germline trimming cut 2 bases from V and 3 bases from J; bases unmatched to any gene: 4. The CDR3 is 15 residues long. Germline CDR1 reads SGDLS; CDR2 reads YYNGEE. The CDR3 sequence: CASSVSGKNYNEQFF. CDR3 nucleotides: TGTGCCAGCAGCGTTAGCGGGAAAAACTACAATGAGCAGTTCTTC.